This note documents a single TCR beta chain sequence. Its target is not known. This sample is drawn from a study of cytomegalovirus exposure and HLA in healthy donors. PCR involved 60 Vbeta and 13 Jbeta primers. This table comes from immunoSEQ multiplex PCR, and its TCRdb copy is limited to in-frame clones, with some not included. The sample records 250,000 to 350,000 clones, 80% to 90% being singletons. CDR3 length: 13 residues. The germline gives CDR1 SGHNT, CDR2 YENEEA. V shed 5 bases and J 8 bases; nucleotides not matched to a gene: 5. Study-wide points: In an earlier analysis, in around 590 donors, most V segments appeared productive either ~87% or ~30% of the time. Some segments of the V type, notably TRBV6-2 and TRBV6-3, were excluded as indistinguishable. Specificity for CMV antigens was confirmed in vitro for three of the CMV-associated chains.

The chain uses TRBV11-3 and TRBJ1-2, with TRBD1 matching over 10 bases. This sequence was found in a man in his forties or fifties in good health and CMV-seropositive. The sequenced sample consisted of PBMCs. CDR3 nucleotides: TGTGCCAGCAGCCTCGGGACAGGGGAAGGCTACACCTTC. Translation: CASSLGTGEGYTF. The complete variable domain, with remaining parts taken from reference TRBV11-3 and TRBJ1-2, reads EAGVVQSPRYKIIEKKQPVAFWCNPISGHNTLYWYLQNLGQGPELLIRYENEEAVDDSQLPKDRFSAERLKGVDSTLKIQPAELGDSAVYLCASSLGTGEGYTFGSGTRLTVV.